One and the same sample provided the 31 T cell receptor beta chains below, sequenced in a study of T cell responses to AZD1222 COVID-19 vaccine (dated by TCRdb to 2020 to 2022). Library construction relied on the immunoSEQ multiplex PCR assay. As stored in TCRdb, this immuneACCESS dataset retains in-frame rearrangements with V and J assigned. A fraction of the clones does not appear; measured against another copy, unresolved V genes explain less than half of the discrepancy, and the remainder lacks a known reason. The sample table contains around 75,000 clones; only one count was recorded for more than 70% of them. The biggest ten clones account for 8% to 10% of the sample. The sample's time point label, in plain terms: about 28 days (+/-7) after the second vaccine dose. Read against the paper, the sample's treatment or condition label means: meningococcal conjugate vaccine given as trial control.

The sample was peripheral blood, taken 28 days after the second dose of the MenACWY control vaccine. The source of these receptors is an adult who received the MenACWY meningococcal vaccine as a control.

V gene TRBV7-2 combines with J gene TRBJ1-3, with 7 bases that match TRBD1. Trimming took 1 base from V and 0 from J; bases not matched to a gene: 3. The germline V gene has CDR1 SGHTA and CDR2 FQGNSA. CDR3 length equals 16 residues. The CDR3 DNA is TGTGCCAGCAGCTTAGGGGGACAGCCCTCTGGAAACACCATATATTTT. Translation: CASSLGGQPSGNTIYF.

CDR3 bases: TGTGCCAGCAGTGACCCAGGGGCAGGGGTCCTAATTGAAAAACTGTTTTTT. It encodes CASSDPGAGVLIEKLFF. The chain carries TRBV6-1 and TRBJ1-4; a possible D gene is TRBD1 (6 bases). Germline lookup yields CDR1 MNHNS and CDR2 SASEGT. Trimming pared 3 bases from V and 7 bases from J, leaving 21 bases between. This CDR3 has 17 amino acids.

The chain recombines TRBV5-1 with TRBJ2-7; 7 nucleotides agree with TRBD1. This CDR3 has 14 amino acids. The junction had 8 bases not matched to a gene; V was cut back by 4 bases and J by 4 bases. Looked up from germline, CDR1 is SGHRS and CDR2 is YFSETQ. The CDR3 DNA is TGCGCCAGCAGCGGGGGACAGTCCAGATACGAGCAGTACTTC. Protein: CASSGGQSRYEQYF.

The CDR3 coding sequence is TGTGCCAGCAGCCAGGGACAGTACTCTGGAAACACCATATATTTT. Protein: CASSQGQYSGNTIYF. The V and J genes are TRBV14 and TRBJ1-3; 7 bases align to TRBD1. The V segment lost 3 bases and the J segment 0 bases; nucleotides outside the gene matches: 2. This CDR3 is built from 15 residues. Germline V CDR1 and CDR2: SGHDN, FVKESK.

Only a few counts were recorded for this clone. The J gene is TRBJ1-6, the V gene TRBV2, with 10 bases aligning to TRBD1. V was clipped by 5 bases and J by 13 bases; unmatched bases: 11. CDR1 SNHLY and CDR2 FYNNEI come from the germline V gene. This CDR3 is built from 15 residues. CDR3 DNA: TGTGCCAGCAGTCCAATGGGGACAGGGGTTCTCCCCCTCCACTTT. Protein product: CASSPMGTGVLPLHF.

In DNA, the CDR3 is TGTGCCAGCATCCCCCGGGGGGGCGGCTACGAGCAGTACTTC. This encodes CASIPRGGGYEQYF. V is TRBV7-8 and J is TRBJ2-7; 8 bases map to TRBD2. Germline trimming cut 7 bases from V and 3 bases from J; bases unmatched to any gene: 8. Germline-derived CDR1 and CDR2 are SGHVS and FQNEAQ. This CDR3 spans 14 amino acids.

The V gene is TRBV11-1, the J gene TRBJ2-1; either TRBD1 or TRBD2 may supply D (5 bases each). This CDR3 comprises 16 residues. Germline V gene data show CDR1 as SGHAT and CDR2 as FQDESV (reference sequence). V was cut by 0 bases and J by 6 bases, with 15 bases left in between. CDR3 residues: CASSLARAGRVNEQFF. In DNA, the CDR3 is TGTGCCAGCAGCTTAGCCAGGGCCGGGCGGGTCAATGAGCAGTTCTTC.

This chain links TRBV25-1 with TRBJ1-5; 8 bases line up with TRBD1. CDR1 MGHDK and CDR2 SYGVNS come from the germline V gene. V was clipped by 6 bases and J by 4 bases; unmatched bases: 5. The CDR3 extends over 14 amino acids. The CDR3 is CASRGTGANQPQHF. For the CDR3, the DNA is TGTGCCAGCAGGGGGACAGGCGCGAATCAGCCCCAGCATTTT.

The J gene is TRBJ2-1, the V gene TRBV6-2 or TRBV6-3, with 9 bases identical to TRBD2. From germline, CDR1 is MNHEY and CDR2 SVGEGT. V shed 2 bases, J shed 5 bases, and the junction held 10 bases outside the gene matches. The CDR3 consists of 17 residues. The CDR3 DNA follows: TGTGCCAGCAGTTACGAGCTTGGCGGGGGGGCCAACAATGAGCAGTTCTTC. This gives the protein CASSYELGGGANNEQFF.

The J gene is TRBJ2-5, the V gene TRBV5-6, with 9 bases matching TRBD1. Germline lookup yields CDR1 SGHDT and CDR2 YYEEEE. The CDR3 loop spans 15 amino acids. V shed 3 bases, J shed 2 bases, and the junction held 5 bases outside the gene matches. The CDR3 bases are TGTGCCAGCAGCTACCCCGGGACAGGGCAAGAGACCCAGTACTTC. The encoded protein is CASSYPGTGQETQYF.

This clone was observed a few times. Other DNA sequences of this sample code for an identical CDR3. The CDR3 is CASSLRGQGRNNEQFF. The CDR3 DNA is TGTGCCAGCAGTTTGAGGGGACAGGGTAGGAACAATGAGCAGTTCTTC. The chain employs TRBV28 and TRBJ2-1; 9 nucleotides match TRBD1. The germline V gene has CDR1 MDHEN and CDR2 SYDVKM. The CDR3 sequence is 16 residues long. Trimming at V came to 3 bases and at J to 5 bases, leaving 8 bases not matched to a gene.

This clone has just a few counts. The rearrangement uses TRBV4-1 and TRBJ1-1; 10 bases map to TRBD1. The length of the CDR3 is 19 residues. Germline values: CDR1 MGHRA, CDR2 YSYEKL. V shed 0 bases and J 7 bases; nucleotides not matched to a gene: 17. CDR3 in DNA: TGCGCCAGCAGCCAAGATGGGTGGACAGGGGGAAGAATGTTGATTGAAGCTTTCTTT. This sequence encodes CASSQDGWTGGRMLIEAFF.

This clone came up once. The CDR3: CATSPGMNTEAFF. The DNA of the CDR3 is TGTGCCACCAGCCCAGGGATGAACACTGAAGCTTTCTTT. The chain combines TRBV15 with TRBJ1-1; tentative D call: TRBD1 (5 bases). Trimming pared 5 bases from V and 0 bases from J, leaving 7 bases between. The CDR3 is 13 residues long. Germline assignment: CDR1 LNHNV and CDR2 YYDKDF (reference sequence). The full variable domain, completed using reference TRBV15 and TRBJ1-1, is DAMVIQNPRYQVTQFGKPVTLSCSQTLNHNVMYWYQQKSSQAPKLLFHYYDKDFNNEADTPDNFQSRRPNTSFCFLDIRSPGLGDTAMYLCATSPGMNTEAFFGQGTRLTVV.

In its sample, this clone was seen once. The chain combines TRBV4-3 with TRBJ1-2; D call uncertain. V was cut by 1 base and J by 5 bases, with 11 bases left in between. This CDR3 spans 14 amino acids. The germline V gene encodes CDR1 LGHNA and CDR2 YSLEER. The CDR3, as DNA: TGCGCCAGCAGCCAAGGCCAAGCTGTTTATGGCTACACCTTC. As protein: CASSQGQAVYGYTF.

The chain links TRBV2 to TRBJ1-6, with 7 bases lining up with TRBD1. This CDR3 is built from 14 residues. With 6 bases clipped from V and 10 bases from J, the junction kept 9 bases outside the gene matches. CDR1 is SNHLY and CDR2 is FYNNEI in the germline V gene. For the CDR3, the DNA is TGTGCCAGCAGCGCGGACAGGTTCAACTCACCCCTCCACTTT. Translating gives CASSADRFNSPLHF.

A few counts support this clone. V gene TRBV7-2 combines with J gene TRBJ1-2; D not certain. V was trimmed by 2 bases and J by 8 bases, leaving 6 bases between them. The CDR3 is 11 amino acids. The germline gives CDR1 SGHTA, CDR2 FQGNSA. The chain's CDR3 is CASSLNRGYTF. DNA of the CDR3: TGTGCCAGCAGCTTAAATCGGGGCTACACCTTC. The full variable domain, its missing parts supplied by reference TRBV7-2 and TRBJ1-2, is GAGVSQSPSNKVTEKGKDVELRCDPISGHTALYWYRQSLGQGLEFLIYFQGNSAPDKSGLPSDRFSAERTGGSVSTLTIQRTQQEDSAVYLCASSLNRGYTFGSGTRLTVV.

In its sample, this clone was seen a few times. One end of the junction fails to match germline, which may point to a read error. The V gene is TRBV12-3 or TRBV12-4, the J gene TRBJ2-3; 8 bases fit TRBD1. This CDR3 comprises 12 residues. CDR3 nucleotide sequence: TGTGCCAGCAGCCCGGGTGGGGACAGGAGGGATTTT. As protein: CASSPGGDRRDF.

The gene calls are TRBV7-2 and TRBJ1-2; 10 positions agree with TRBD1. The CDR3 loop spans 16 amino acids. The V gene's germline CDR1 is SGHTA and CDR2 FQGNSA. J gave up 7 bases and V 1 base, and 9 bases lay outside the gene matches. The CDR3 sequence is CASSLERQGALGGYTF. CDR3 DNA: TGTGCCAGCAGCTTAGAACGACAGGGGGCTCTGGGTGGCTACACCTTC.

This sequence joins TRBV4-1 and TRBJ2-2, with 7 bases identical to TRBD2. The length of the CDR3 is 16 residues. V shed 0 bases, J shed 4 bases, and the junction held 5 bases outside the gene matches. Germline V CDR1 and CDR2: MGHRA, YSYEKL. CDR3 region: CASSQDGAGVTGELFF. CDR3 bases: TGCGCCAGCAGCCAAGATGGGGCGGGGGTCACCGGGGAGCTGTTTTTT.

This chain links TRBV7-2 with TRBJ2-7, with 9 bases aligning to TRBD1. The V segment lost 5 bases and the J segment 3 bases; nucleotides outside the gene matches: 2. The germline CDR1 and CDR2 sequences are SGHTA and FQGNSA. The CDR3 is 13 amino acids. CDR3 in amino acids: CASSRTGDYEQYF. CDR3 bases: TGTGCCAGCAGCCGGACAGGGGACTACGAGCAGTACTTC.

The rearrangement uses TRBV19 and TRBJ1-6; 8 nucleotides match TRBD1. Germline V gene lookup returns CDR1 LNHDA and CDR2 SQIVND (reference sequence). V gave up 5 bases and J gave up 8 bases; unmatched junction bases: 8. The CDR3 has 15 residues. CDR3 sequence: CASSLRETGDSPLHF. The CDR3 DNA follows: TGTGCCAGTAGTTTGCGTGAGACAGGGGATTCACCCCTCCACTTT.

V and J are TRBV9 and TRBJ2-2, with TRBD1 identical over 7 bases. This CDR3 contains 15 residues. V was clipped by 2 bases and J by 2 bases; unmatched bases: 3. Germline lookup yields CDR1 SGDLS and CDR2 YYNGEE. The CDR3 nucleotides are TGTGCCAGCAGCGTCCGGGACAGAAACACCGGGGAGCTGTTTTTT. Encoded protein: CASSVRDRNTGELFF.

CDR3 region: CASSDFSWQGFHQPQHF. The CDR3 nucleotides read TGTGCCAGCAGTGACTTTAGCTGGCAGGGGTTTCATCAGCCCCAGCATTTT. The chain recombines TRBV6-4 with TRBJ1-5; tentatively, D is TRBD1 (6 bases). Germline V gene data show CDR1 as MRHNA and CDR2 as SNTAGT. The CDR3 extends over 17 amino acids. Deletions cut 1 base from V and 5 bases from J, with 18 bases between.

The CDR3 loop reads CASSTSGTGFGELFF. CDR3 coding DNA: TGTGCCAGCTCAACCTCCGGGACAGGGTTCGGGGAGCTGTTTTTT. This chain uses TRBV18 with TRBJ2-2, with 9 bases lining up with TRBD1. The CDR3 contains 15 residues. The germline V gene encodes CDR1 KGHSH and CDR2 LQKENI. Losses at the gene ends were 5 bases for V and 7 bases for J; bases not matched to a gene: 8.

The rearrangement uses TRBV27 and TRBJ1-1; D may be TRBD1 (5 bases). V was clipped by 0 bases and J by 0 bases, with 11 bases between them. Per germline, CDR1 MNHEY and CDR2 SMNVEV (reference sequence). The CDR3 consists of 16 residues. For the CDR3, the DNA is TGTGCCAGCAGTTTATCGAAACAGGCGGTGAACACTGAAGCTTTCTTT. Residues: CASSLSKQAVNTEAFF.

The V call is TRBV11-2, the J call TRBJ2-7, with D perhaps matching TRBD2 (7 bases). The CDR3 is 15 amino acids. Trimming pared 1 base from V and 4 bases from J, leaving 14 bases between. Germline loops: CDR1 SGHAT, CDR2 FQNNGV. As DNA, the CDR3 is TGTGCCAGCAGCTTAGGTCCAGGGGAGGGATACGAGCAGTACTTC. Its protein product is CASSLGPGEGYEQYF.

The chain is built from TRBV2 and TRBJ1-4, with D uncertain. The CDR3 sequence is 13 residues long. Germline CDR1 is SNHLY and CDR2 is FYNNEI. V was clipped by 6 bases and J by 8 bases, with 13 bases between them. The CDR3 DNA follows: TGTGCCAGCAGAGGGCTCCCGGGCGAAAAACTGTTTTTT. Translated, it gives CASRGLPGEKLFF.

J is TRBJ1-1 and V is TRBV4-2; D call uncertain. The CDR3 has 14 amino acids. V dropped 0 bases and J dropped 6 bases, with 11 bases sitting between them. The germline gives CDR1 LGHNA, CDR2 YNFKEQ. CDR3 sequence reads: CASSQEELSAEAFF. In DNA form, the CDR3 reads TGTGCCAGCAGCCAAGAGGAATTGAGCGCTGAAGCTTTCTTT.

The chain has TRBV5-1 and TRBJ2-3; 14 bases line up with TRBD2. The V segment lost 0 bases and the J segment 3 bases; nucleotides outside the gene matches: 0. Germline V gene sequence: CDR1 SGHRS, CDR2 YFSETQ. This CDR3 region has 16 residues. CDR3 nucleotides: TGCGCCAGCAGCTTGGGGACTAGCGGGGGGACAGATACGCAGTATTTT. This gives the protein CASSLGTSGGTDTQYF. The variable domain in full, completed from reference TRBV5-1 and TRBJ2-3, reads KAGVTQTPRYLIKTRGQQVTLSCSPISGHRSVSWYQQTPGQGLQFLFEYFSETQRNKGNFPGRFSGRQFSNSRSEMNVSTLELGDSALYLCASSLGTSGGTDTQYFGPGTRLTVL.

CDR3 loop: CASSLFWGTEAFF. CDR3 bases: TGTGCCAGCAGCTTGTTTTGGGGGACTGAAGCTTTCTTT. The rearrangement uses TRBV5-5 and TRBJ1-1, with a tentative D call TRBD1 (5 bases). The germline V gene encodes CDR1 SGHKS and CDR2 YYEKEE (reference sequence). The ends were cut back, 1 base at V and 5 bases at J, with 9 bases in the middle. This CDR3 region has 13 residues. The full variable domain, completed using reference TRBV5-5 and TRBJ1-1, is DAGVTQSPTHLIKTRGQQVTLRCSPISGHKSVSWYQQVLGQGPQFIFQYYEKEERGRGNFPDRFSARQFPNYSSELNVNALLLGDSALYLCASSLFWGTEAFFGQGTRLTVV.

The chain carries TRBV5-1 and TRBJ1-2, with 7 bases that match TRBD1. This CDR3 is 11 amino acids long. The ends lost 3 bases at V and 10 bases at J; junction bases unmatched: 3. Germline-derived CDR1 and CDR2 are SGHRS and YFSETQ. The CDR3 loop reads CASSSDRTYTF. DNA for the CDR3: TGCGCCAGCAGCTCGGACAGGACCTACACCTTC.